The entry below describes one T cell receptor (beta chain). Its antigen is unknown. PCR was performed a second time for 7 to 11 cycles using a sample-barcoded 5' primer and a J-beta primer mix. MiXCR was run by TCRdb on the 5' RACE reads, yielding one entry per CDR3 protein. The top ten clones hold around 30% of a sample with approximately 690,000 distinct CDR3 sequences, less than 45% of them seen once. This sample is part of a study of blood T cells in healthy people across ages. Study results and limitations: Leaving the PBMCs unsorted stopped any conclusive comparison of naive versus antigen-experienced cells. In the absence of known donor CMV status, changes in expanded clonotypes were possibly confounded. Whereas aged donors had fewer naive CD4+ cells, long-lived donors had more of them and higher diversity.

J gave up 6 bases and V 7 bases, and 5 bases lay outside the gene matches. This CDR3 has 14 amino acids. The V gene's germline CDR1 is MNHEY and CDR2 SVGEGT. Healthy Caucasian individuals from Russia aged roughly 6 to 95 were enrolled as donors. The sequencing input was blood. The clonotype originates from a man at least 80 years old in good health. The rearrangement uses TRBV6-2 or TRBV6-3 and TRBJ2-1, with 11 bases that match TRBD2. The CDR3 region has the DNA TGTGCCAGCACACCTAGCGGGAGGCGCAATGAGCAGTTCTTC. Translated, it gives CASTPSGRRNEQFF.